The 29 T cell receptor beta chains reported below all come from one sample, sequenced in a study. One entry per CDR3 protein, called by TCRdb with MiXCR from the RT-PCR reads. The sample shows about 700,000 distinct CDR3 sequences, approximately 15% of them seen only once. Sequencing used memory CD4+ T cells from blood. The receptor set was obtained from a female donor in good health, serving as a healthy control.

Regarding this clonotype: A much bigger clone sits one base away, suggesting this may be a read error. The CDR3 DNA follows: TGTGCCAGCAGTTACTCCCCCGATTCAGCTAACTATTGCTACACCTTC. It encodes CASSYSPDSANYCYTF. V gene TRBV6-5 combines with J gene TRBJ1-2; no clear D. This CDR3 comprises 16 residues. The germline V gene has CDR1 MNHEY and CDR2 SVGAGI.

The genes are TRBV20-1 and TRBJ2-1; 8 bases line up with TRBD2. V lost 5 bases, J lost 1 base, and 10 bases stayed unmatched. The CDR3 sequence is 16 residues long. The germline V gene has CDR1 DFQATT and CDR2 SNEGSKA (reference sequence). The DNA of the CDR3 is TGCAGTGCTGAGAGCGGAGCGGGAGATTCCTACAATGAGCAGTTCTTC. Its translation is CSAESGAGDSYNEQFF.

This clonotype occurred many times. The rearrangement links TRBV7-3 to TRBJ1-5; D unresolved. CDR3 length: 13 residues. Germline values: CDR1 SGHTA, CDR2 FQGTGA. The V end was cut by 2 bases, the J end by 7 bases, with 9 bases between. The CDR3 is CASSLYPDQPQHF. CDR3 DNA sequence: TGTGCCAGCAGCTTATATCCCGACCAGCCCCAGCATTTT.

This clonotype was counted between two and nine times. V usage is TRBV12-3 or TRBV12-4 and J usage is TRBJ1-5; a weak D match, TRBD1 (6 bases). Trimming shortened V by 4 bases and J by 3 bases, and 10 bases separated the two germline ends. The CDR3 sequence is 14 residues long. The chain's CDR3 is CASSSGGNNQPQHF. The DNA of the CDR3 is TGTGCCAGCAGTTCCGGGGGCAACAATCAGCCCCAGCATTTT.

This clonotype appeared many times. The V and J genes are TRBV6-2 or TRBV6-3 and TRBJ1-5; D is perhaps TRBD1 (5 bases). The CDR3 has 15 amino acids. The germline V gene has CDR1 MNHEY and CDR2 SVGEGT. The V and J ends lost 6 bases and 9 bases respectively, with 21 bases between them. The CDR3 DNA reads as TGTGCCAGCAGCCCACCACGCCAGTCGGGGCGGCCCCAGCATTTT. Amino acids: CASSPPRQSGRPQHF.

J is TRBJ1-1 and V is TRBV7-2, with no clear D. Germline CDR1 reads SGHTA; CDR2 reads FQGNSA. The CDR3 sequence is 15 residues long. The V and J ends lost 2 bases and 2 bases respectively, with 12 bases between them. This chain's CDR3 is CASSLISGTNTEAFF. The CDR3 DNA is TGTGCCAGCAGCTTAATATCCGGAACTAACACTGAAGCTTTCTTT.

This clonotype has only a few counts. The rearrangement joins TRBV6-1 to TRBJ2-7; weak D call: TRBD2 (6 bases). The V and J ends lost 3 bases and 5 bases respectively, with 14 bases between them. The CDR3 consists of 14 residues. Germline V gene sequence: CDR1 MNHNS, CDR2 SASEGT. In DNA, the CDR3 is TGTGCCAGCAGTGACTCAGGAGGGACCCACGAGCAGTACTTC. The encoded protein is CASSDSGGTHEQYF.

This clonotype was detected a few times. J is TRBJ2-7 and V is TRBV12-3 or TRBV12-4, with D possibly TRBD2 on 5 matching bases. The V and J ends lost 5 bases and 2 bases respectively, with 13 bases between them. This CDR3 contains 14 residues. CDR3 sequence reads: CASSPRNGAYEQYF. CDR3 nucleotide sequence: TGTGCCAGCAGTCCCCGGAACGGGGCCTACGAGCAGTACTTC.

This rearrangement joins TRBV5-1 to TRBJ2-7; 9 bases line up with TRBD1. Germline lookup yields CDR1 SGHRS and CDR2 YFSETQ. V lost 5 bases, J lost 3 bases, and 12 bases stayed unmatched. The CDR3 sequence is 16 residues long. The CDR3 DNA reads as TGCGCCAGCAGTTTCGGGTTAGGACAGGGGATCTACGAGCAGTACTTC. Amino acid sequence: CASSFGLGQGIYEQYF.

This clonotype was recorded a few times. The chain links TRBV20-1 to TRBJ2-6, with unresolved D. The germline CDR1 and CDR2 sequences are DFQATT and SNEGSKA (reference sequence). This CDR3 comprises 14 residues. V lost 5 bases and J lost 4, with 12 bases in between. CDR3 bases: TGCAGTGCTCCCCCAGCCGCCGGGGCCAACGTCCTGACTTTC. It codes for CSAPPAAGANVLTF.

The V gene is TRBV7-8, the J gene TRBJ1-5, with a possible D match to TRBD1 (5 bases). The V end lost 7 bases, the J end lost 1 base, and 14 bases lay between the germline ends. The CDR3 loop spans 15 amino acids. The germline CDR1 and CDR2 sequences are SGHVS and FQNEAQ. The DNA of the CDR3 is TGTGCCAGCACCCTAACGGGGGGGAGCAATCAGCCCCAGCATTTT. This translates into CASTLTGGSNQPQHF.

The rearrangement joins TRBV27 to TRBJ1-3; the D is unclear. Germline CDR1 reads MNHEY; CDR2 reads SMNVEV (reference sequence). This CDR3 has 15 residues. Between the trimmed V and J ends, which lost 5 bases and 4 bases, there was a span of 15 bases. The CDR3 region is CASSPHDTAGNTIYF. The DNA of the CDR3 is TGTGCCAGCAGTCCCCACGACACGGCCGGAAACACCATATATTTT.

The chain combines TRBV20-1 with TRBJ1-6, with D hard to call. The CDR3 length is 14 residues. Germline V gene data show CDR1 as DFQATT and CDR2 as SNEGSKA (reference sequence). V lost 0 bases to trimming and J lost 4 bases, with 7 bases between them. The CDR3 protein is CSARDAGYNSPLHF. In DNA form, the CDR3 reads TGCAGTGCTAGAGATGCGGGGTATAATTCACCCCTCCACTTT.

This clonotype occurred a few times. The CDR3, as DNA: TGTGCCTGGAGTGAGCCACAGGGAGTAAGGCTCGAGCAGTACTTC. It codes for CAWSEPQGVRLEQYF. The gene calls are TRBV30 and TRBJ2-7, with D perhaps matching TRBD1 (6 bases). The CDR3 loop spans 15 amino acids. Deletions cut 1 base from V and 6 bases from J, with 19 bases between. Germline CDR1 GTSNPN, CDR2 SVGIG (reference sequence).

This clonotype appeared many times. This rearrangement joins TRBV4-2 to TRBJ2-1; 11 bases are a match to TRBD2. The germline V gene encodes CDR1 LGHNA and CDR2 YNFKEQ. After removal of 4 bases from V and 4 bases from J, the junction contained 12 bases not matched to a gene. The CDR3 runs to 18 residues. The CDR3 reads CASSPRVPLAGVYNEQFF. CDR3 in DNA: TGTGCCAGCAGCCCTAGGGTCCCACTAGCGGGAGTGTACAATGAGCAGTTCTTC.

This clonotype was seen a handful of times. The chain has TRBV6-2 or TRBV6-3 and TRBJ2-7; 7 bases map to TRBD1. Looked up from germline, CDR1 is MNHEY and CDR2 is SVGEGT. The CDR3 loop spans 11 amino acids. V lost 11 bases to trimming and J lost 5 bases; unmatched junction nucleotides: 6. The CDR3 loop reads CAVQGYNEQYF. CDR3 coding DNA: TGTGCCGTACAGGGGTACAACGAGCAGTACTTC.

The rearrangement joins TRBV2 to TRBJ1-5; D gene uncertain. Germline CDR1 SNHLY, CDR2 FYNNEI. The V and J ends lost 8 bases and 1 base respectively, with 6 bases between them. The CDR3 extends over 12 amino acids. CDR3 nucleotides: TGTGCCAGCCAGGACAGCAATCAGCCCCAGCATTTT. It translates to CASQDSNQPQHF.

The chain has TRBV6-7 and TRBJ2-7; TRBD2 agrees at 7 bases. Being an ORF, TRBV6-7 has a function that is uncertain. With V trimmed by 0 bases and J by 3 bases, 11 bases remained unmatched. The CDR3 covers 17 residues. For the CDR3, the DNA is TGTGCCAGCAGTTACTCCCGACGGCGGCGGGAGAGCTACGAGCAGTACTTC. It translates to CASSYSRRRRESYEQYF.

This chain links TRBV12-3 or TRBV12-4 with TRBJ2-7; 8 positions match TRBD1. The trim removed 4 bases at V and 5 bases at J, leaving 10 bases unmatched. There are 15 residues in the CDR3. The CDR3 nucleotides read TGTGCCAGCAGTTCTCGTTCAGACAGGGGCCACGAGCAGTACTTC. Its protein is CASSSRSDRGHEQYF.

The CDR3 sequence: CSAPGTGGFVRNSPLHF. The CDR3 DNA sequence: TGCAGTGCTCCCGGGACAGGGGGCTTTGTTAGGAATTCACCCCTCCACTTT. The genes are TRBV20-1 and TRBJ1-6, with TRBD1 identical over 12 bases. V dropped 5 bases and J dropped 7; count of bases not matched to a gene: 12. This CDR3 comprises 17 residues. Germline V CDR1 and CDR2: DFQATT, SNEGSKA (reference sequence).

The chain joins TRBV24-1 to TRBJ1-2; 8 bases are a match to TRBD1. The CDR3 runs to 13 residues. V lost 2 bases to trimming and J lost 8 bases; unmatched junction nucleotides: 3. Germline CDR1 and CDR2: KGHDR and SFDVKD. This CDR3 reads CATSDWTGIGYTF. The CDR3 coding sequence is TGTGCCACCAGTGATTGGACAGGGATCGGCTACACCTTC.

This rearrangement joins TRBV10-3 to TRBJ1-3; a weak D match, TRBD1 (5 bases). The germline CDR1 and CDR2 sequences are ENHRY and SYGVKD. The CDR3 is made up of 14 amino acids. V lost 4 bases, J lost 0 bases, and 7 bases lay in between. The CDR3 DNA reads TGTGCCATCAGTGTAGGGGCCTCTGGAAACACCATATATTTT. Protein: CAISVGASGNTIYF.

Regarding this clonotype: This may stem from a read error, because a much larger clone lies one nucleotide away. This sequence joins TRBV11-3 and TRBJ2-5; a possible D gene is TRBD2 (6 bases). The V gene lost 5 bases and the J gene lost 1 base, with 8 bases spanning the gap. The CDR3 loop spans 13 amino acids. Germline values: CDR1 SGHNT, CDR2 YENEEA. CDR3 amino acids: CASSTTSQETQYF. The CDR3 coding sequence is TGTGCCAGCAGCACGACTAGCCAAGAGACCCAGTACTTC.

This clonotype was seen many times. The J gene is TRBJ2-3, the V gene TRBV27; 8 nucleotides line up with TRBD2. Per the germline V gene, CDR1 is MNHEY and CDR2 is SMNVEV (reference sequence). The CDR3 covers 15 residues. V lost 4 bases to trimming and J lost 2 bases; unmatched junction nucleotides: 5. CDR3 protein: CASSSPSGFTDTQYF. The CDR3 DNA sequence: TGTGCCAGCAGTTCGCCTAGCGGGTTCACAGATACGCAGTATTTT.

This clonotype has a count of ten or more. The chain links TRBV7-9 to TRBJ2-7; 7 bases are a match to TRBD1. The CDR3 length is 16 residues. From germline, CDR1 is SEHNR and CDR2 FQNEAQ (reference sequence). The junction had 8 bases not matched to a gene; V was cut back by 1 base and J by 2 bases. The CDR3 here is CASSLEETGSPYEQYF. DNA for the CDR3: TGTGCCAGCAGCTTAGAGGAGACAGGGAGCCCCTACGAGCAGTACTTC.

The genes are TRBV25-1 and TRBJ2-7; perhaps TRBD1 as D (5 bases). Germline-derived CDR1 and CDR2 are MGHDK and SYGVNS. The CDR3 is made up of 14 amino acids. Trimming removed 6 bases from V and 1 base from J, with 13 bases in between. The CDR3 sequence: CASSKGSPSYEQYF. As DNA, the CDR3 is TGTGCCAGCAGCAAGGGGTCCCCATCCTACGAGCAGTACTTC.

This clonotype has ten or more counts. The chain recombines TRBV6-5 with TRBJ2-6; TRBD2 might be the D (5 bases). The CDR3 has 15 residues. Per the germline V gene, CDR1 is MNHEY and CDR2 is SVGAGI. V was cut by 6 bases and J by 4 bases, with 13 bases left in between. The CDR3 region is CASSFEGSGANVLTF. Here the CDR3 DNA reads TGTGCCAGCAGCTTCGAGGGCTCCGGGGCCAACGTCCTGACTTTC.

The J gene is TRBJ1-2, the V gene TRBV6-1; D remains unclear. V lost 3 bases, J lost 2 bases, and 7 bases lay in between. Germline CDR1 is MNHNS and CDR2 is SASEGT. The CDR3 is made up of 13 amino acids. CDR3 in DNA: TGTGCCAGCAGTGAGTCGGGAAACTATGGCTACACCTTC. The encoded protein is CASSESGNYGYTF.

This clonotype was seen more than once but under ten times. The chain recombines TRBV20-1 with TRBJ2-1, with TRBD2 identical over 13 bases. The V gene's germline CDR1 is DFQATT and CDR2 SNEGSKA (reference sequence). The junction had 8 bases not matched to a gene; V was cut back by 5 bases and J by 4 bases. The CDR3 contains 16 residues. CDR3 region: CSAVPVTSGRYNEQFF. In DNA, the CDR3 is TGCAGTGCTGTGCCCGTGACTAGCGGGAGGTACAATGAGCAGTTCTTC.